This T cell receptor (beta chain) was sequenced in a study of CD8 T cells in ankylosing spondylitis. The CDR3 is 15 residues long. Per germline, CDR1 SGHRS and CDR2 YFSETQ. Unmatched junction bases numbered 7, after V lost 3 bases and J lost 3 bases. This clonotype was observed at least ten times. What it binds is not known. Overall study results and limits: According to the report, clones linked to the disease were significantly enriched in matched synovial fluid samples taken from ankylosing spondylitis patients. Ankylosing spondylitis blood appeared to carry a characteristic TCR beta motif of seven to nine highly homologous variants.

With molecular barcodes, quantitative 5'-RACE was used to make the TCR beta libraries. TCRdb itself ran the 5' RACE reads through MiXCR, one entry per CDR3 protein. The repertoire includes 310,000 or so distinct CDR3 sequences, about 19% of them detected once, and about 8% sits in the top ten. The origin of this receptor is a male donor with ankylosing spondylitis or in good health (not recorded which). The source material was blood, either unsorted or a sorted T cell fraction (not recorded which). The rearrangement links TRBV5-1 to TRBJ2-3, with 7 bases identical to TRBD2. Written as DNA, the CDR3 is TGCGCCAGCAGCTCCGGGGCTAGCGGAACAGATACGCAGTATTTT. Its translation: CASSSGASGTDTQYF.